Given below is one TCR beta chain in context. This specimen belongs to a study of control samples from healthy donors and cancer patients. The repertoire was sequenced with immunoSEQ multiplex PCR; TCRdb's copy has only in-frame clones and lacks some. The data hold 84,000 or so clones, with 90% to 95% observed a single time. V lost 1 base, J lost 7 bases, and 6 bases stayed unmatched. This CDR3 has 15 residues. Germline-derived CDR1 and CDR2 are SEHNR and FQNEAQ (reference sequence). The sequence derives from a man aged 45-60 years in good health. The sample taken for sequencing was blood. The V call is TRBV7-9, the J call TRBJ1-1; 10 bases map to TRBD1. The CDR3 here is CASSLGGQGRVEAFF. CDR3 DNA sequence: TGTGCCAGCAGCTTAGGGGGACAGGGGAGGGTTGAAGCTTTCTTT.